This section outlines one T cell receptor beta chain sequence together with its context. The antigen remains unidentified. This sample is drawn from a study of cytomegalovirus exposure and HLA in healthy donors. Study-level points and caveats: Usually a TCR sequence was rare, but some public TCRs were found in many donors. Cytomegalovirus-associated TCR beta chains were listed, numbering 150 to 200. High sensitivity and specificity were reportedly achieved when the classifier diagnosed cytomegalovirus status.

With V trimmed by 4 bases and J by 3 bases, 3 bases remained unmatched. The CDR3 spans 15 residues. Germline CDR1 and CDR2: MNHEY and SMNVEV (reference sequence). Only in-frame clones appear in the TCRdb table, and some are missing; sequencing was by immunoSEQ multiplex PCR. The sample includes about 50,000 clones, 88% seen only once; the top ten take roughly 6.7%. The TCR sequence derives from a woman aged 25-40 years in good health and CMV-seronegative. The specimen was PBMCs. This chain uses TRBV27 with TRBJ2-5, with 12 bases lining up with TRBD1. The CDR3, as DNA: TGTGCCAGCAGTTGGGGGACAGGGGGCAAAGAGACCCAGTACTTC. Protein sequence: CASSWGTGGKETQYF.